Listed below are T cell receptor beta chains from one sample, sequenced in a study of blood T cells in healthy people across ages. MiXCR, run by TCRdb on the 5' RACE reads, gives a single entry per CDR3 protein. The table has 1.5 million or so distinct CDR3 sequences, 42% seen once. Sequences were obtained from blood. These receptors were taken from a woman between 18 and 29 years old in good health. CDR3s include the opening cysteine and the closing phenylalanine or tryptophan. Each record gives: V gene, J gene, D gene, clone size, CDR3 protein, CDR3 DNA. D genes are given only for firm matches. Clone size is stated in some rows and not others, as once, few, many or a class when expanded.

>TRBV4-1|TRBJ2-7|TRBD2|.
CASSQEPGGTYEQYF
TGCGCCAGCAGCCAAGAACCGGGAGGTACCTACGAGCAGTACTTC
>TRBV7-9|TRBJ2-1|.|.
CASSSTASAYNEQFF
TGTGCCAGCAGCTCGACGGCTAGCGCCTACAATGAGCAGTTCTTC
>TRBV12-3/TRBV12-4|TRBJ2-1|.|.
CASSRDSTREFF
TGTGCCAGCAGTCGGGACTCCACGCGTGAGTTCTTC
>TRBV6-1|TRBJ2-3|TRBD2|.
CASRQREGRADTQYF
TGTGCCAGCCGGCAGCGGGAGGGGAGGGCAGATACGCAGTATTTT
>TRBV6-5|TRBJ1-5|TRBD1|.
CASSPHRDREHF
TGTGCCAGCAGTCCGCACCGGGACAGGGAGCATTTT
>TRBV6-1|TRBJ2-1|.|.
CASSEVVNEQFF
TGTGCCAGCAGTGAAGTGGTCAATGAGCAGTTCTTC
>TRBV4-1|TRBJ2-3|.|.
CASSQGDGGSLRWDTQYF
TGCGCCAGCAGCCAGGGGGATGGTGGCTCCCTACGGTGGGATACGCAGTATTTT
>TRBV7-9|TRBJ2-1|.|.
CASSLSISGNEQFF
TGTGCCAGCAGCTTATCAATTTCGGGCAATGAGCAGTTCTTC
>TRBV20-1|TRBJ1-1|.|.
CSAPSGGTEAFF
TGCAGTGCCCCTTCAGGAGGGACTGAAGCTTTCTTT
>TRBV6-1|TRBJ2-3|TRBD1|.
CASTKDRGSTDTQYF
TGTGCCAGCACCAAAGACAGGGGCAGCACAGATACGCAGTATTTT
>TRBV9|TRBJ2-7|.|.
CASSVMPGTPSYEQYF
TGTGCCAGCAGCGTAATGCCCGGGACACCTTCCTACGAGCAGTACTTC
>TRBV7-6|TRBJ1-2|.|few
CASSPGTQYGYTF
TGTGCCAGCAGCCCAGGGACTCAATATGGCTACACCTTC
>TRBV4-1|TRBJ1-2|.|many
CASSQTGPYGYTF
TGCGCCAGCAGCCAAACAGGGCCCTATGGCTACACCTTC
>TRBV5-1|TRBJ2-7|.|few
CASSLALAGTYEQYF
TGCGCCAGCAGCTTGGCTCTCGCAGGTACCTACGAGCAGTACTTC
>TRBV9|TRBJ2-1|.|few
CASSVGWGGNEQFF
TGTGCCAGCAGCGTCGGCTGGGGTGGAAATGAGCAGTTCTTC
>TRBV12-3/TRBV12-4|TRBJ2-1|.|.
CASRSRGNEQFF
TGTGCCAGCAGAAGTCGTGGGAATGAGCAGTTCTTC
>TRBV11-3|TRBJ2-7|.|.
CASSFGRGALYEQYF
TGTGCCAGCAGCTTTGGTCGGGGGGCCCTCTACGAGCAGTACTTC
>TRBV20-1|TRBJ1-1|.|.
CSDRPKNTEAFF
TGCAGTGATCGGCCGAAGAACACTGAAGCTTTCTTT
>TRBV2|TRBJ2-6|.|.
CASSGAGGANVLTF
TGTGCCAGCAGTGGGGCCGGAGGGGCCAACGTCCTGACTTTC
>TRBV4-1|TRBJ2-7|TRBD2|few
CASSQESGRAYEQYF
TGCGCCAGCAGCCAAGAAAGCGGGAGGGCCTACGAGCAGTACTTC
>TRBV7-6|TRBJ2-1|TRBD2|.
CASSLESSGYSYNEQFF
TGTGCCAGCAGCTTAGAATCTAGCGGATACTCCTACAATGAGCAGTTCTTC
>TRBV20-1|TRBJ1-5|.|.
CSASLPGGAVEHF
TGCAGTGCTAGCTTGCCGGGGGGGGCTGTCGAGCATTTT
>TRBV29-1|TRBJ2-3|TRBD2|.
CSGKTSGGVDTQYF
TGCAGCGGAAAGACTAGCGGGGGTGTGGATACGCAGTATTTT
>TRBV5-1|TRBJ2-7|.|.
CASSWAGIGYNEQYF
TGCGCCAGCTCATGGGCGGGGATAGGGTACAATGAGCAGTACTTC
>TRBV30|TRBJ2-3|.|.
CAEGNTDTQYF
TGTGCCGAGGGGAACACAGATACGCAGTATTTT
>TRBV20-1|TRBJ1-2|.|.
CSARTGTDLYGYTF
TGCAGTGCTAGAACTGGGACCGATCTCTATGGCTACACCTTC
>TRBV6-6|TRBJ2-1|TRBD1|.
CATQGATGRGNEQFF
TGTGCCACGCAGGGGGCGACGGGACGGGGCAATGAGCAGTTCTTC
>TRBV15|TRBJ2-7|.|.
CATRVAVSYEQYF
TGTGCCACCAGGGTAGCGGTATCCTACGAGCAGTACTTC
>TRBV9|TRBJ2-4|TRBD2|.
CASSAEGLAGSQLAKNIQYF
TGTGCCAGCAGCGCCGAGGGACTAGCGGGGAGCCAGCTGGCCAAAAACATTCAGTACTTC